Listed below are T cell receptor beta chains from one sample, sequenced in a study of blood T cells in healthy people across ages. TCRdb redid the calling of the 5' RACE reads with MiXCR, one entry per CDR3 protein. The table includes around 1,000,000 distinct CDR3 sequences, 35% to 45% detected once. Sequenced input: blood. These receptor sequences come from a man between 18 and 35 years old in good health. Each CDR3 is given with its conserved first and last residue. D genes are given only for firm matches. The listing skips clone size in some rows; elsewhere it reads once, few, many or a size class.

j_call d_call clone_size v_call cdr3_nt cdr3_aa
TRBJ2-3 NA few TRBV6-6 TGTGCCAGCAGTTACAGGGTTGAGGGGGTTGTCCCAGATACGCAGTATTTT CASSYRVEGVVPDTQYF
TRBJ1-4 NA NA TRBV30 TGTGCCTGGAGGCAGGGAACTAATGAAAAACTGTTTTTT CAWRQGTNEKLFF
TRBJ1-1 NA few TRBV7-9 TGTGCCAGCAGCTTCGAACAGGGCGCCAGCACTGAAGCTTTCTTT CASSFEQGASTEAFF
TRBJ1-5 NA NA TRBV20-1 TGCAGTGCTAATCGGGGAGGTCCTAATCAGCCCCAGCATTTT CSANRGGPNQPQHF
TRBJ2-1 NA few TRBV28 TGTGCCAGCAGTTTTACCAGTTACAATGAGCAGTTCTTC CASSFTSYNEQFF
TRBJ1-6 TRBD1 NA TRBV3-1 TGTGCCAGCAGCCAAGGACGAACAGGGGACTCACCCCTCCACTTT CASSQGRTGDSPLHF
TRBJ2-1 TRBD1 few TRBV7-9 TGTGCCAGCAGCCATCGACAGGGCCATGAGCAGTTCTTC CASSHRQGHEQFF
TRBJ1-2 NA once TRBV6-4 TGTGCCAGCAGCCCTCTGCACGGCAGGAACTATGGCTACACCTTC CASSPLHGRNYGYTF
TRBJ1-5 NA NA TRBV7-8 TGTGCCAGCAGCTTAAAGCGGGACACGGGACAGCCCCAGCATTTT CASSLKRDTGQPQHF
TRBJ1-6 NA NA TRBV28 TGTGCCAGCAGTTCGGACCGCTTGAATTCACCCCTCCACTTT CASSSDRLNSPLHF
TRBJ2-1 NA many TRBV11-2 TGTGCCAGCAAAGATAGCTCCTACAATGAGCAGTTCTTC CASKDSSYNEQFF
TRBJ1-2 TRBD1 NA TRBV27 TGTGCCAGCAGCCGAGGACAGGGAAACTCCCCTTATGGCTACACCTTC CASSRGQGNSPYGYTF
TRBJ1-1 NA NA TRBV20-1 TGCAGTGCTCCCCAGGGGTCAGCTGAAGCTTTCTTT CSAPQGSAEAFF
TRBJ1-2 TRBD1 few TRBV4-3 TGCGCCAGCAGCCAAGACCAGGGGGCTAACTATGGCTACACCTTC CASSQDQGANYGYTF
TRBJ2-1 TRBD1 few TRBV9 TGTGCCAGCAGCGCAACCCCGGGACAGGGGGCATACAATGAGCAGTTCTTC CASSATPGQGAYNEQFF
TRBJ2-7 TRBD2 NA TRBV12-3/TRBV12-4 TGTGCCAGCAGTCTCCTGGCGGGGGGAGTCACTTACGAGCAGTACTTC CASSLLAGGVTYEQYF
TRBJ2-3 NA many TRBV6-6 TGTGCCAGCAGTTACCAGGGTGGAGATACGCAGTATTTT CASSYQGGDTQYF
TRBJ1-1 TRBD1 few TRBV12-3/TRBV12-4 TGTGCCAGCAGTTTAGTTTCCAGGGACAGCAAAGCTTTCTTT CASSLVSRDSKAFF
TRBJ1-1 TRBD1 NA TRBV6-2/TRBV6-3 TGTGCCAGCAGTTTCGGACAGGGGAGGGGGAACACTGAAGCTTTCTTT CASSFGQGRGNTEAFF
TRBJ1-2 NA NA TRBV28 TGTGCCAGCAGTTCGGGCGGCGGGGCGCCTAGTGGCTACACCTTC CASSSGGGAPSGYTF
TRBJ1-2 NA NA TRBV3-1 TGTGCCAGCAAATCAGGGGACAAGGCTAACTATGGCTACACCTTC CASKSGDKANYGYTF
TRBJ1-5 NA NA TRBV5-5 TGTGCCAGCAGCTTTACCGGGGCTCAAAATCGGCCCCAGCATTTT CASSFTGAQNRPQHF
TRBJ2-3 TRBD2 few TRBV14 TGTGCCAGCAGCCAAGATCGGACTAGCGGAGACACAGATACGCAGTATTTT CASSQDRTSGDTDTQYF
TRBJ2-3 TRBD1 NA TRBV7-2 TGTGCCAGTCAAACTGAGGGGGCTCGGGGCACAGATACGCAGTATTTT CASQTEGARGTDTQYF
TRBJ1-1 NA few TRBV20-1 TGCAGTGCTAGACAGGGCGCGAACACTGAAGCTTTCTTT CSARQGANTEAFF
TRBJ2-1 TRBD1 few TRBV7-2 TGTGCCAGCAGCTCTCGACAGGGTCACAATGAGCAGTTCTTC CASSSRQGHNEQFF
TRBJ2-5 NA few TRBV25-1 TGTGCCAGCACCGGTTGGGCAGGGCACGGAGAGACCCAGTACTTC CASTGWAGHGETQYF
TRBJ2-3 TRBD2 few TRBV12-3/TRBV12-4 TGTGCCAGCACCCGGACTAGCCCAGATACGCAGTATTTT CASTRTSPDTQYF
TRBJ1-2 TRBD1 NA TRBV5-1 TGCGCCAGCAGGCGGACAGGGAATGACTATGGCTACACCTTC CASRRTGNDYGYTF
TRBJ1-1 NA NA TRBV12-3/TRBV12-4 TGTGCCAGCACATTACTCCAGAACACTGAAGCTTTCTTT CASTLLQNTEAFF
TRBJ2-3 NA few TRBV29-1 TGCAGCGCCATACTAGTTTCGACAGATACGCAGTATTTT CSAILVSTDTQYF
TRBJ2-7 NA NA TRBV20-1 TGCAGTGCCCTGGGGCTCAAGAGCTCCTACGAGCAGTACTTC CSALGLKSSYEQYF
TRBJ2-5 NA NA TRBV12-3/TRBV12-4 TGTGCCAGCAGCTTATCTCCGGGCAATGAGCAGTACTTC CASSLSPGNEQYF
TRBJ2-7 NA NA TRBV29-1 TGCAGCGCTGAGGGGGTGGGGTCCTACGAGCAGTACTTC CSAEGVGSYEQYF
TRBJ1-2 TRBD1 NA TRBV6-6 TGTGCCAGCAGGATAGGGACAGGGAACTATGGCTACACCTTC CASRIGTGNYGYTF
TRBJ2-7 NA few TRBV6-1 TGTGCCAGCAGTGAAAATCCGGGCAGGGCCTACGAGCAGTACTTC CASSENPGRAYEQYF
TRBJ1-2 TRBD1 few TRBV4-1 TGCGCCAGCACCCAGGGGGAGGACAGGGGATTCTATGGCTACACCTTC CASTQGEDRGFYGYTF
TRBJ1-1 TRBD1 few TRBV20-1 TGCAGTGCTAGAGATGGGGACAGGACGAACACTGAAGCTTTCTTT CSARDGDRTNTEAFF
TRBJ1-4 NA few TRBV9 TGTGCCAGCAGCTCAGGACGACGAGATCAGGAGGAAAAACTGTTTTTT CASSSGRRDQEEKLFF
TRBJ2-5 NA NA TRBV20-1 TGCAGTGCTAGACGGGGCAGGGTACAAGAGACCCAGTACTTC CSARRGRVQETQYF
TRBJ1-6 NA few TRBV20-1 TGCAGTGCTAGGGGGGGGTTTGATAATTCACCCCTCCACTTT CSARGGFDNSPLHF
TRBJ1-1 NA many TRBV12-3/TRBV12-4 TGTGCCAGCAGTCCCCCGGGACACCTGAACACTGAAGCTTTCTTT CASSPPGHLNTEAFF
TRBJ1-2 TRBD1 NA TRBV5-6 TGTGCCAGCAGCTACGAAACGGGACAGGGGAGCGGCTACACCTTC CASSYETGQGSGYTF
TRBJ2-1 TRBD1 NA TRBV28 TGTGCCAGCTCCCCCAGGGGACAGGGAAAAATTGAGCAGTTCTTC CASSPRGQGKIEQFF
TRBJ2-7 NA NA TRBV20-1 TGCAGTGCCAGATCTTTAAAGGACAGCGAGCAGTACTTC CSARSLKDSEQYF
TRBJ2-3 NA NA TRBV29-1 TGCAGCGTTGAGGACGGGACGGGCACAGATACGCAGTATTTT CSVEDGTGTDTQYF
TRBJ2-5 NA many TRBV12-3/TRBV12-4 TGCGCCAGCAGCTTTAGTGGACAAGAGACCCAGTACTTC CASSFSGQETQYF
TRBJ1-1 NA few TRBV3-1 TGTGCCAGCAGCCAAGTTGAACGGAAGGCTTTCTTT CASSQVERKAFF
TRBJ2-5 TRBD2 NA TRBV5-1 TGCGCCAGCAGGATGGGTAGCGGGGACCAAGAGACCCAGTACTTC CASRMGSGDQETQYF
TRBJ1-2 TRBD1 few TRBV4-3 TGCGCCAGCAGCGACCTTCTCTTATCCGGGACAGGGGACAACTATGGCTACACCTTC CASSDLLLSGTGDNYGYTF